The 13 T cell receptor beta chains presented below share a single source sample, sequenced in a study of STAT5B mutations in CD4+ large granular lymphocyte leukemia (dated by TCRdb to between 2021 and 2024). The library was made by the immunoSEQ multiplex PCR assay. As stored in TCRdb, this immuneACCESS dataset retains in-frame rearrangements with V and J assigned. A fraction of the clones does not appear; measured against another copy, unresolved V genes explain less than half of the discrepancy, and the remainder lacks a known reason. Present in this sample are approximately 31,000 clones, less than 75% of which were seen just once. The leading ten clones occupy 2% of the sample. The specimen sequenced was CD4+ T cells from blood buffy coats. Receptors were obtained from a human donor in good health.

This clone was found a few times. The rearrangement uses TRBV7-9 and TRBJ1-4; tentative D call: TRBD1 (5 bases). The CDR3 spans 15 residues. The V end was cut by 1 base, the J end by 5 bases, with 11 bases between. Germline V gene data show CDR1 as SEHNR and CDR2 as FQNEAQ (reference sequence). The CDR3 region has the DNA TGTGCCAGCAGCTTAGTTTTGGGGGAAAATGAAAAACTGTTTTTT. Translation: CASSLVLGENEKLFF.

J is TRBJ1-2 and V is TRBV5-4; tentative D call: TRBD1 (5 bases). The CDR3 sequence is 13 residues long. Between the trimmed V and J ends, which lost 1 base and 8 bases, there was a span of 12 bases. The germline CDR1 and CDR2 sequences are SGHNT and YYREEE (reference sequence). CDR3 protein: CASSLWGIQGYTF. The CDR3 region has the DNA TGTGCCAGCAGCTTGTGGGGGATACAAGGCTACACCTTC.

This clone was recorded a few times. At one end, the junction sequence differs from germline, possibly due to a read error. The V gene is TRBV7-7, the J gene TRBJ2-5, with a possible D match to TRBD1 (7 bases). CDR1 and CDR2 from the germline V gene are SSHAT and FNYEAQ (reference sequence). This CDR3 region has 13 residues. The CDR3 DNA is TGTGCTAGCAGCCAGGGGGGCCCGGAGACCCAGTACTTC. It encodes CASSQGGPETQYF. The full variable domain, rest sourced from reference TRBV7-7 and TRBJ2-5, is GAGVSQSPRYKVTKRGQDVTLRCDPISSHATLYWYQQALGQGPEFLTYFNYEAQPDKSGLPSDRFSAERPEGSISTLTIQRTEQRDSAMYRCASSQGGPETQYFGPGTRLLVL.

This chain joins TRBV4-2 and TRBJ2-7; the match to TRBD2 covers 11 bases. V lost 5 bases and J lost 4; bases outside the gene matches: 10. Germline CDR1 and CDR2: LGHNA and YNFKEQ. The CDR3 has 16 residues. DNA for the CDR3: TGTGCCAGCAGCAGTCCAATAGCGGGGGGGCAATACGAGCAGTACTTC. Protein: CASSSPIAGGQYEQYF.

This clone showed up just a few times. V and J are TRBV4-2 and TRBJ1-5; no reliable D call. CDR1 is LGHNA, CDR2 YNFKEQ, per germline. The CDR3 totals 15 residues. V lost 4 bases and J lost 6, with 16 bases in between. CDR3 sequence reads: CASSPSLRGFQPQHF. CDR3 bases: TGTGCCAGCAGCCCGTCTCTTCGCGGCTTTCAGCCCCAGCATTTT.

The V gene is TRBV2, the J gene TRBJ2-5, with D unresolved. Germline CDR1 SNHLY, CDR2 FYNNEI. The CDR3 sequence is 12 residues long. V gave up 6 bases and J gave up 0 bases, with 5 bases separating them. The chain's CDR3 is CASRWDQETQYF. Here the CDR3 DNA reads TGTGCCAGCAGATGGGACCAAGAGACCCAGTACTTC.

The chain combines TRBV4-2 with TRBJ2-3; D uncertain. Per the germline V gene, CDR1 is LGHNA and CDR2 is YNFKEQ. The V end lost 0 bases, the J end lost 0 bases, and 13 bases lay between the germline ends. This CDR3 has 17 residues. The CDR3 sequence: CASSQEMADPSTDTQYF. CDR3 nucleotide sequence: TGTGCCAGCAGCCAAGAGATGGCAGACCCTAGCACAGATACGCAGTATTTT.

The chain uses TRBV4-2 and TRBJ2-2; 11 bases are shared with TRBD2. This CDR3 contains 18 residues. V was clipped by 4 bases and J by 1 base; unmatched bases: 8. CDR1 is LGHNA, CDR2 YNFKEQ, per germline. The CDR3 reads CASSLNPSGGRNTGELFF. CDR3 bases: TGTGCCAGCAGCCTGAACCCTAGCGGGGGGCGGAACACCGGGGAGCTGTTTTTT.

The chain combines TRBV6-6 with TRBJ1-2; D remains unclear. Trimming removed 0 bases from V and 8 bases from J, with 19 bases in between. Germline loops: CDR1 MNHNY, CDR2 SVGAGI (reference sequence). This CDR3 has 16 residues. CDR3: CASSYSSPAHLGGYTF. CDR3 bases: TGTGCCAGCAGTTACTCGTCCCCGGCCCACCTTGGAGGCTACACCTTC.

The CDR3 DNA sequence: TGTGCCAGCTCACTGGGACAGGGAGACACTGAAGCTTTCTTT. Encoded protein: CASSLGQGDTEAFF. The rearrangement links TRBV18 to TRBJ1-1, with 9 bases identical to TRBD1. This CDR3 contains 14 residues. J lost 3 bases, V lost 4 bases, and 3 bases had no gene match. Germline lookup yields CDR1 KGHSH and CDR2 LQKENI.

V and J are TRBV9 and TRBJ2-1, with TRBD1 matching 9 bases. The CDR3 length is 17 residues. Trimming removed 0 bases from V and 4 bases from J; junction bases left unmatched: 8. Germline V gene sequence: CDR1 SGDLS, CDR2 YYNGEE. CDR3 in amino acids: CASSVASTGGKYNEQFF. The CDR3 DNA sequence: TGTGCCAGCAGCGTAGCTAGTACAGGGGGCAAATACAATGAGCAGTTCTTC.

The rearrangement links TRBV5-1 to TRBJ1-1, with 9 bases aligning to TRBD1. The CDR3 consists of 17 residues. Germline V gene lookup returns CDR1 SGHRS and CDR2 YFSETQ. The V gene end was trimmed by 1 base and the J gene end by 1 base; junction bases not matched to a gene: 8. The CDR3 DNA sequence: TGCGCCAGCAGCTTGATGGGGACAGGGTCGACGAACACTGAAGCTTTCTTT. Amino acid sequence: CASSLMGTGSTNTEAFF.

The chain joins TRBV7-2 to TRBJ2-2; tentative D call: TRBD2 (5 bases). Deletions cut 5 bases from V and 1 base from J, with 14 bases between. Germline-derived CDR1 and CDR2 are SGHTA and FQGNSA. The CDR3 extends over 16 amino acids. CDR3 coding DNA: TGTGCCAGCAGCCCACTCCTACTAGGGAACACCGGGGAGCTGTTTTTT. This translates into CASSPLLLGNTGELFF.